The source of this T cell receptor (beta chain) is a study of T and B cells in COVID-19 patients. General study results and limits: Sorted SARS-CoV-2-responsive or tetramer+ T cells and CD4+, regulatory and CD8+ subsets were not yet sequenced. Clonality of TRB repertoires was high in active COVID-19; recovery brought above-healthy diversity and richness.

Multiplex PCR with BIOMED2 TRB-A/B primer pools amplified TRB rearrangements. MiXCR, applied by TCRdb to the multiplex PCR reads, yields one record per CDR3 protein. The sample has 15,000 or so distinct CDR3 sequences, under 35% seen once; the top ten hold about 3%. Each TRB amplification used roughly 230-550 ng of genomic DNA from blood. Germline CDR1 MNHEY, CDR2 SVGEGT. V lost 7 bases and J 0 bases, leaving 22 bases between the germline ends. This CDR3 is built from 18 residues. As to this clonotype: The antigen remains unidentified.

The V gene is TRBV6-2 or TRBV6-3, the J gene TRBJ2-1, with a weak D call TRBD2 (6 bases). The source is a human donor who had recovered from COVID-19. Material: blood. CDR3 bases: TGTGCCAGCAACGCTCGTCGGGGCGGGATAAGCTCCTACAATGAGCAGTTCTTC. Translated, it gives CASNARRGGISSYNEQFF.